This is a list of T cell receptor beta chains from one sample in a study of Ad26.COV2.S vaccination and SARS-CoV-2 variants. Sequencing was performed with immunoSEQ multiplex PCR; in TCRdb, only in-frame clones are kept and a portion is missing. The sample contains around 250,000 clones, roughly 87% of which appear only once. The sample was peripheral blood, taken in a trial of Ad26.COV2.S vaccine versus placebo. The receptors come from a person aged 18-65 years who received the Ad26.COV2.S COVID-19 vaccine or a placebo. CDR3s include the opening cysteine and the closing phenylalanine or tryptophan. A D gene is named only where the DNA matches it firmly. Size tells how often a clone was seen (once, few, many) or the class of an expanded clone, and some rows leave it out.

clone_size: .
v_call: TRBV29-1
cdr3_length: 16
j_call: TRBJ2-7
d_call: TRBD1
cdr3_nt: TGCAGCGTTGAAGGCGGGACAGGGGGATTCTCCTACGAGCAGTACTTC
cdr3_aa: CSVEGGTGGFSYEQYF

clone_size: .
v_call: TRBV7-9
cdr3_length: 14
j_call: TRBJ2-1
d_call: .
cdr3_nt: TGTGCCAGCAGCTTAGCGGTACTGGACAATGAGCAGTTCTTC
cdr3_aa: CASSLAVLDNEQFF

clone_size: .
v_call: TRBV5-4
cdr3_length: 11
j_call: TRBJ2-3
d_call: .
cdr3_nt: TGTGCCAGCAGCTTGGCCGGTACGCAGTATTTT
cdr3_aa: CASSLAGTQYF

clone_size: .
v_call: TRBV27
cdr3_length: 15
j_call: TRBJ2-1
d_call: .
cdr3_nt: TGTGCCAGCAGTTTATCTGTGGGTTCCCTCAATGAGCAGTTCTTC
cdr3_aa: CASSLSVGSLNEQFF

clone_size: .
v_call: TRBV24-1
cdr3_length: 16
j_call: TRBJ1-5
d_call: TRBD1
cdr3_nt: TGTGCCACCAGTGACCCGACGACAGGGAGCAATCAGCCCCAGCATTTT
cdr3_aa: CATSDPTTGSNQPQHF

clone_size: .
v_call: TRBV18
cdr3_length: 14
j_call: TRBJ1-1
d_call: .
cdr3_nt: TGTGCCAGCTCACGAAGACAGGATAACACTGAAGCTTTCTTT
cdr3_aa: CASSRRQDNTEAFF

clone_size: .
v_call: TRBV5-5
cdr3_length: 15
j_call: TRBJ1-1
d_call: .
cdr3_nt: TGTGCCAGCAGCTCGCGGGGTACTGATTGGGCTGAAGCTTTCTTT
cdr3_aa: CASSSRGTDWAEAFF

clone_size: .
v_call: TRBV9
cdr3_length: 16
j_call: TRBJ2-5
d_call: TRBD1
cdr3_nt: TGTGCCAGCAGCCCCGGGGTGGGACAGGGGCAAGAGACCCAGTACTTC
cdr3_aa: CASSPGVGQGQETQYF

clone_size: .
v_call: TRBV9
cdr3_length: 15
j_call: TRBJ1-2
d_call: .
cdr3_nt: TGTGCCAGCAGCGTAGGAGATTCCTTTAACTATGGCTACACCTTC
cdr3_aa: CASSVGDSFNYGYTF

clone_size: .
v_call: TRBV4-3
cdr3_length: 13
j_call: TRBJ2-3
d_call: .
cdr3_nt: TGCGCCAGCAGCTGGGCAACGGGAGATACGCAGTATTTT
cdr3_aa: CASSWATGDTQYF

clone_size: .
v_call: TRBV20-1
cdr3_length: 13
j_call: TRBJ2-7
d_call: TRBD2
cdr3_nt: TGCAGTGCTAGTGGGGCTAGCGGGTACGAGCAGTACTTC
cdr3_aa: CSASGASGYEQYF

clone_size: .
v_call: TRBV27
cdr3_length: 14
j_call: TRBJ1-5
d_call: TRBD1
cdr3_nt: TGTGCCAGCAGTCCTGGGACAGGGAGTCAGCCCCAGCATTTT
cdr3_aa: CASSPGTGSQPQHF

clone_size: .
v_call: TRBV3-1/TRBV3-2
cdr3_length: 14
j_call: TRBJ1-5
d_call: .
cdr3_nt: TGTGCCAGCAGCCAGGGGCGGCAGGGCGTGCCCCAGCATTTT
cdr3_aa: CASSQGRQGVPQHF

clone_size: .
v_call: TRBV7-2
cdr3_length: 16
j_call: TRBJ2-1
d_call: .
cdr3_nt: TGTGCCAGCAGCTTAGCGCAGGGGGGCTCCTACAATGAGCAGTTCTTC
cdr3_aa: CASSLAQGGSYNEQFF

clone_size: .
v_call: TRBV24-1
cdr3_length: 18
j_call: TRBJ2-2
d_call: .
cdr3_nt: TGTGCCACCAGTGATTTGGAGCCGCGGGACATAAGCACCGGGGAGCTGTTTTTT
cdr3_aa: CATSDLEPRDISTGELFF

clone_size: .
v_call: TRBV7-9
cdr3_length: 13
j_call: TRBJ1-2
d_call: .
cdr3_nt: TGTGCCAGCAGCCGAGCAGGGGTCTATGGCTACACCTTC
cdr3_aa: CASSRAGVYGYTF

clone_size: .
v_call: TRBV30
cdr3_length: 13
j_call: TRBJ2-1
d_call: TRBD1
cdr3_nt: TGTGCCTGGTCGGGACAGGGAAACAATGAGCAGTTCTTC
cdr3_aa: CAWSGQGNNEQFF

clone_size: .
v_call: TRBV6-2/TRBV6-3
cdr3_length: 14
j_call: TRBJ2-2
d_call: TRBD1
cdr3_nt: TGTGCCAGCAGTCCCTCAGGGGGCACCGGGGAGCTGTTTTTT
cdr3_aa: CASSPSGGTGELFF

clone_size: once
v_call: TRBV6-5
cdr3_length: 15
j_call: TRBJ2-5
d_call: .
cdr3_nt: TGTGCCAGCAGTTACTTCCAATCCAGCCAAGAGACCCAGTACTTC
cdr3_aa: CASSYFQSSQETQYF

clone_size: .
v_call: TRBV29-1
cdr3_length: 16
j_call: TRBJ2-3
d_call: TRBD1
cdr3_nt: TGCAGCGTTTTACCCCCGACAGGGGTCGAAACAGATACGCAGTATTTT
cdr3_aa: CSVLPPTGVETDTQYF

clone_size: .
v_call: TRBV5-1
cdr3_length: 16
j_call: TRBJ2-1
d_call: TRBD2
cdr3_nt: TGCGCCAGCAGCTTGGGGACTAGCGGCTCCTACAATGAGCAGTTCTTC
cdr3_aa: CASSLGTSGSYNEQFF

clone_size: .
v_call: TRBV5-6
cdr3_length: 17
j_call: TRBJ2-4
d_call: .
cdr3_nt: TGTGCCAGCAGCTCTGTGCGGTCGCCCCTAGCCAAAAACATTCAGTACTTC
cdr3_aa: CASSSVRSPLAKNIQYF

clone_size: .
v_call: TRBV7-9
cdr3_length: 17
j_call: TRBJ2-3
d_call: TRBD2
cdr3_nt: TGTGCCAGCAGCCCGAAGTTGCGAGTAGCGGGGGGGTATACGCAGTATTTT
cdr3_aa: CASSPKLRVAGGYTQYF

clone_size: .
v_call: TRBV7-2
cdr3_length: 15
j_call: TRBJ1-2
d_call: .
cdr3_nt: TGTGCCAGCAGCTTAGTAGTAGGGCAGCCGAATGGCTACACCTTC
cdr3_aa: CASSLVVGQPNGYTF

clone_size: .
v_call: TRBV4-3
cdr3_length: 18
j_call: TRBJ2-2
d_call: .
cdr3_nt: TGCGCCAGCAGCCAAGATCGGACGAGCGCACTGAACACCGGGGAGCTGTTTTTT
cdr3_aa: CASSQDRTSALNTGELFF

clone_size: .
v_call: TRBV9
cdr3_length: 16
j_call: TRBJ1-3
d_call: .
cdr3_nt: TGTGCCAGCAGCGTAGGAGGAATGGGGAACGGAAACACCATATATTTT
cdr3_aa: CASSVGGMGNGNTIYF

clone_size: .
v_call: TRBV11-2
cdr3_length: 17
j_call: TRBJ2-1
d_call: TRBD2
cdr3_nt: TGTGCCAGCAGCCGGGATCCCGGGACTAGCGGCTACAATGAGCAGTTCTTC
cdr3_aa: CASSRDPGTSGYNEQFF

clone_size: .
v_call: TRBV19
cdr3_length: 14
j_call: TRBJ1-2
d_call: .
cdr3_nt: TGTGCCAGTACCCTCGGAGGGGGTCCTGGCGGCTACACCTTC
cdr3_aa: CASTLGGGPGGYTF

clone_size: few
v_call: TRBV7-6
cdr3_length: 15
j_call: TRBJ1-1
d_call: TRBD1
cdr3_nt: TGTGCCAGCAGCCCGTCAGGGGGCCTGGGCACTGAAGCTTTCTTT
cdr3_aa: CASSPSGGLGTEAFF

clone_size: .
v_call: TRBV9
cdr3_length: 20
j_call: TRBJ2-3
d_call: TRBD2
cdr3_nt: TGTGCCAGCAGCGTAGGCCCCCACCCGTTAGCGGGAGGGGGGTCGGATACGCAGTATTTT
cdr3_aa: CASSVGPHPLAGGGSDTQYF

clone_size: .
v_call: TRBV15
cdr3_length: 13
j_call: TRBJ2-1
d_call: .
cdr3_nt: TGTGCCACCAGCAGAGATGTGAGGCGGGAGCAGTTCTTC
cdr3_aa: CATSRDVRREQFF

clone_size: .
v_call: TRBV7-8
cdr3_length: 16
j_call: TRBJ2-3
d_call: TRBD1
cdr3_nt: TGTGCCAGCAGCTTAGTGGACAGGGGGCTTCGAGATACGCAGTATTTT
cdr3_aa: CASSLVDRGLRDTQYF

clone_size: .
v_call: TRBV9
cdr3_length: 14
j_call: TRBJ2-5
d_call: .
cdr3_nt: TGTGCCAGCAGCGTAGCTACTAGTTCCCTGACCCAGTACTTC
cdr3_aa: CASSVATSSLTQYF

clone_size: .
v_call: TRBV29-1
cdr3_length: 11
j_call: TRBJ2-7
d_call: .
cdr3_nt: TGCAGCGTTGAAACAGGGAGCGAGCAGTACTTC
cdr3_aa: CSVETGSEQYF

clone_size: once
v_call: TRBV7-8
cdr3_length: 13
j_call: TRBJ1-1
d_call: .
cdr3_nt: TGTGCCAGCACCTTTAGGGGGAACACTGAAGCTTTCTTT
cdr3_aa: CASTFRGNTEAFF

clone_size: .
v_call: TRBV7-9
cdr3_length: 16
j_call: TRBJ1-3
d_call: TRBD1
cdr3_nt: TGTGCCAGCAGCTCGACAGGGAAGGGGCCTGGAAACACCATATATTTT
cdr3_aa: CASSSTGKGPGNTIYF

clone_size: .
v_call: TRBV6-6
cdr3_length: 16
j_call: TRBJ2-5
d_call: .
cdr3_nt: TGTGCCAGCAGTTACGTTCCGGGGCTGGTCCAAGAGACCCAGTACTTC
cdr3_aa: CASSYVPGLVQETQYF

clone_size: once
v_call: TRBV27
cdr3_length: 15
j_call: TRBJ1-2
d_call: .
cdr3_nt: TGTGCCAGCAGTGACCGGGACACAGCTAACTATGGCTACACCTTC
cdr3_aa: CASSDRDTANYGYTF

clone_size: once
v_call: TRBV7-2
cdr3_length: 14
j_call: TRBJ2-2
d_call: .
cdr3_nt: TGTGCCAGCCCCGAGGGGCCCAACACCGGGGAGCTGTTTTTT
cdr3_aa: CASPEGPNTGELFF

clone_size: .
v_call: TRBV27
cdr3_length: 17
j_call: TRBJ2-1
d_call: .
cdr3_nt: TGTGCCAGCAGGAACACACCTGACCCGACTCCCTACAGAGAGCAGTTCTTC
cdr3_aa: CASRNTPDPTPYREQFF

clone_size: .
v_call: TRBV3-1/TRBV3-2
cdr3_length: 18
j_call: TRBJ1-4
d_call: .
cdr3_nt: TGTGCCAGCAGCCCTAATTGGGGAATCGCAGGAACTAATGAAAAACTGTTTTTT
cdr3_aa: CASSPNWGIAGTNEKLFF

clone_size: .
v_call: TRBV12-3/TRBV12-4
cdr3_length: 13
j_call: TRBJ2-2
d_call: .
cdr3_nt: TGTGCCAGCAGTTTAGCTATTGGTGGGGAGCTGTTTTTT
cdr3_aa: CASSLAIGGELFF

clone_size: .
v_call: TRBV2
cdr3_length: 18
j_call: TRBJ1-5
d_call: .
cdr3_nt: TGTGCCAGCAGCGCGCCCCAGGGATCGCCCGGTCGCAATCAGCCCCAGCATTTT
cdr3_aa: CASSAPQGSPGRNQPQHF

clone_size: .
v_call: TRBV5-1
cdr3_length: 15
j_call: TRBJ2-1
d_call: .
cdr3_nt: TGCGCCAGCAGCTCCCGGGACAACTTCTACAATGAGCAGTTCTTC
cdr3_aa: CASSSRDNFYNEQFF

clone_size: .
v_call: TRBV5-1
cdr3_length: 15
j_call: TRBJ1-1
d_call: .
cdr3_nt: TGCGCCAGCAGCTTGGTTAACGATGGTTGGGCTGAAGCTTTCTTT
cdr3_aa: CASSLVNDGWAEAFF

clone_size: .
v_call: TRBV15
cdr3_length: 15
j_call: TRBJ2-1
d_call: TRBD2
cdr3_nt: TGTGCCACCACCGCGCTATGGCGGGAGTTCAATGAGCAGTTCTTC
cdr3_aa: CATTALWREFNEQFF

clone_size: .
v_call: TRBV7-2
cdr3_length: 15
j_call: TRBJ2-2
d_call: .
cdr3_nt: TGTGCCAGCGAATCCAACAGGGTGGCGTCCGGGGAGCTGTTTTTT
cdr3_aa: CASESNRVASGELFF

clone_size: .
v_call: TRBV13
cdr3_length: 17
j_call: TRBJ2-3
d_call: TRBD1
cdr3_nt: TGTGCCAGCAGCTCAGAGCGGGACAGGGGATCCACAGATACGCAGTATTTT
cdr3_aa: CASSSERDRGSTDTQYF

clone_size: .
v_call: TRBV5-1
cdr3_length: 18
j_call: TRBJ2-7
d_call: TRBD2
cdr3_nt: TGCGCCAGCAGCTTGGGTGGGACTAGCGGAAGGAGCTCCTACGAGCAGTACTTC
cdr3_aa: CASSLGGTSGRSSYEQYF